This entry lists 31 T cell receptor beta chains sequenced from one sample in a study of cytomegalovirus exposure and HLA in healthy donors. This PCR relied on a set of 60 Vbeta primers and 13 Jbeta primers. Profiled with immunoSEQ multiplex PCR; TCRdb holds only in-frame clones, not every one. The sample carries about 25,000 clones, nearly 80% recorded once. Specimen: PBMCs. Receptors were obtained from a male donor in good health and CMV-seronegative.

This clone has only a few counts. This chain joins TRBV6-1 and TRBJ2-2; TRBD1 is a possible D gene (5 bases). The V end was cut by 1 base, the J end by 6 bases, with 12 bases between. The CDR3 is 15 residues long. Germline CDR1 MNHNS, CDR2 SASEGT. DNA for the CDR3: TGTGCCAGCAGTGAAGAGGCAGGGAAATCCGGGGAGCTGTTTTTT. Its translation: CASSEEAGKSGELFF.

The count of this clone is one. The chain links TRBV19 to TRBJ1-1; D remains ambiguous. The V end was cut by 3 bases, the J end by 0 bases, with 8 bases between. Per germline, CDR1 LNHDA and CDR2 SQIVND (reference sequence). The CDR3 contains 14 residues. In DNA form, the CDR3 reads TGTGCCAGTAGTATGAGGCAAATGAACACTGAAGCTTTCTTT. As protein: CASSMRQMNTEAFF.

This chain links TRBV28 with TRBJ2-5; D is possibly TRBD2 (6 bases). The J call may be faulty, since TRBJ2-7 better matches the DNA end. The CDR3 is made up of 15 amino acids. Per the germline V gene, CDR1 is MDHEN and CDR2 is SYDVKM. The CDR3 DNA reads TGTGCCAGCACCACTATTGGGGACTCTTCCTACGAGCAGTACTTC. Protein product: CASTTIGDSSYEQYF.

The gene calls are TRBV10-2 and TRBJ2-3; TRBD1 agrees at 7 bases. Germline trimming cut 6 bases from V and 3 bases from J; bases unmatched to any gene: 6. Germline lookup yields CDR1 WSHSY and CDR2 SAAADI. The CDR3 is 14 residues long. Here the CDR3 reads CASSLTGRTDTQYF. CDR3 sequence (DNA): TGCGCCAGCAGCCTGACAGGGCGGACAGATACGCAGTATTTT.

The chain links TRBV7-6 to TRBJ2-3; no definite D call. The CDR3 has 14 amino acids. The V and J ends lost 8 bases and 6 bases respectively, with 18 bases between them. Looked up from germline, CDR1 is SGHVS and CDR2 is FNYEAQ. This CDR3 is CASGLRVDFDTQYF. The CDR3 bases are TGTGCCAGCGGTTTACGGGTCGATTTCGATACGCAGTATTTT.

The rearrangement joins TRBV6-5 to TRBJ1-6; D gene uncertain. The length of the CDR3 is 14 residues. Germline V gives CDR1 MNHEY, CDR2 SVGAGI. Trimming took off 6 bases at V and 14 bases at J, with 20 bases between the two ends. CDR3 bases: TGTGCCAGCAGGAGAGGGCCAAATGGATTCACCCTCCACTTT. Protein: CASRRGPNGFTLHF.

The rearrangement links TRBV6-5 to TRBJ2-4; possible D gene TRBD1, 6 bases. Germline values: CDR1 MNHEY, CDR2 SVGAGI. The CDR3 extends over 14 amino acids. V was clipped by 6 bases and J by 1 base, with 10 bases between them. CDR3 coding DNA: TGTGCCAGCAGACCTGACAGGGCCAAAAACATTCAGTACTTC. The encoded protein is CASRPDRAKNIQYF.

The J gene is TRBJ1-5, the V gene TRBV19, with 7 bases fitting TRBD1. The V and J ends lost 3 bases and 7 bases, in that order; junction bases with no gene match: 6. Germline V gene data show CDR1 as LNHDA and CDR2 as SQIVND (reference sequence). CDR3 length equals 14 residues. The CDR3, as DNA: TGTGCCAGTAGTATCTTGGCAGGGGGGCAGCCCCAGCATTTT. It specifies CASSILAGGQPQHF.

V and J are TRBV12-5 and TRBJ2-3, with TRBD2 identical over 8 bases. CDR1 LGHNT and CDR2 FRNRAP come from the germline V gene. V shed 0 bases and J 0 bases; nucleotides not matched to a gene: 2. This CDR3 comprises 16 residues. DNA for the CDR3: TGTGCTAGTGGTTTGGTTAGCGGGACTAGCACAGATACGCAGTATTTT. This sequence encodes CASGLVSGTSTDTQYF.

This clone was counted between two and nine times. The V gene is TRBV11-1, the J gene TRBJ2-1, with TRBD2 matching 11 bases. Trimming cost V 3 bases and J 4 bases; bases outside gene matches: 8. The CDR3 covers 17 residues. The germline V gene has CDR1 SGHAT and CDR2 FQDESV (reference sequence). DNA of the CDR3: TGTGCCAGCAGCTTGCCTAGGGGACTAGCGGTGTACAATGAGCAGTTCTTC. It codes for CASSLPRGLAVYNEQFF.

As for this clone: This same CDR3 is encoded by further DNA sequences in the sample. The chain carries TRBV10-3 and TRBJ1-6, with TRBD1 matching 7 bases. Trimming cost V 10 bases and J 5 bases; bases outside gene matches: 11. The length of the CDR3 is 15 residues. The germline CDR1 and CDR2 sequences are ENHRY and SYGVKD. The CDR3: CATFSGTADNSPLHF. CDR3 DNA sequence: TGTGCCACTTTTTCCGGGACAGCAGATAATTCACCCCTCCACTTT.

The genes are TRBV7-2 and TRBJ2-3, with a weak D call TRBD1 (6 bases). CDR3 length: 15 residues. With 1 base removed from V and 0 bases from J, the gap between germline ends came to 8 bases. From germline, CDR1 is SGHTA and CDR2 FQGNSA. The CDR3 region is CASSLVQGSTDTQYF. The DNA for the CDR3 is TGTGCCAGCAGCTTAGTACAGGGTAGCACAGATACGCAGTATTTT.

The chain has TRBV7-8 and TRBJ1-5; 10 nucleotides align to TRBD1. Per germline, CDR1 SGHVS and CDR2 FQNEAQ. CDR3 length: 15 residues. J was trimmed by 5 bases and V by 6 bases; bases with no gene match: 7. The CDR3: CASRIGTGDDQPQHF. In nucleotides, the CDR3 is TGTGCCAGCAGAATAGGGACAGGGGACGATCAGCCCCAGCATTTT.

The V and J genes are TRBV4-2 and TRBJ1-3; D may be TRBD1 (6 bases). Germline CDR1 is LGHNA and CDR2 is YNFKEQ. With 1 base removed from V and 6 bases from J, the gap between germline ends came to 13 bases. The CDR3 sequence is 15 residues long. The CDR3 DNA follows: TGTGCCAGCAGCCAAGGGGGGACAAGAGAAAACACCATATATTTT. Amino acids: CASSQGGTRENTIYF.

The CDR3 sequence: CASSLAPGWGTDTQYF. CDR3 in DNA: TGTGCCAGCAGCTTAGCCCCGGGGTGGGGCACAGATACGCAGTATTTT. This chain joins TRBV7-2 and TRBJ2-3; tentative D call: TRBD2 (5 bases). V shed 0 bases and J shed 1 base, with 11 bases lying between them. CDR1 is SGHTA, CDR2 FQGNSA, per germline. The CDR3 runs to 16 residues.

The chain uses TRBV7-2 and TRBJ1-1; TRBD1 might be the D (5 bases). The CDR3 is made up of 14 amino acids. Germline V gene sequence: CDR1 SGHTA, CDR2 FQGNSA. The V and J ends lost 0 bases and 6 bases respectively, with 11 bases between them. The CDR3 protein is CASSLAGTGAEAFF. In DNA, the CDR3 is TGTGCCAGCAGCTTAGCAGGAACGGGGGCTGAAGCTTTCTTT.

This clone has only a few counts. V is TRBV6-6 and J is TRBJ2-1; D call uncertain. Germline V CDR1 and CDR2: MNHNY, SVGAGI (reference sequence). The CDR3 is 14 amino acids. V was trimmed by 2 bases and J by 10 bases, leaving 15 bases between them. This CDR3 reads CASSYHDSPQEQFF. DNA of the CDR3: TGTGCCAGCAGTTACCATGACTCCCCCCAAGAGCAGTTCTTC.

The chain employs TRBV7-6 and TRBJ2-5; tentatively, D is TRBD1 (6 bases). V lost 5 bases and J lost 5, with 21 bases in between. This CDR3 region has 16 residues. Germline CDR1 reads SGHVS; CDR2 reads FNYEAQ. The CDR3 loop reads CASSLEHRVSLETQYF. The CDR3 DNA reads as TGTGCCAGCAGCCTAGAACACAGGGTAAGTTTGGAGACCCAGTACTTC.

The V gene is TRBV2, the J gene TRBJ2-2; D might be TRBD2 (5 bases). Germline CDR1 and CDR2: SNHLY and FYNNEI. Trimming cost V 3 bases and J 5 bases, with 13 bases left between them. The CDR3 covers 15 residues. Written as DNA, the CDR3 is TGTGCCAGCAGTGACCGTCCCCCGGGAACCGGGGAGCTGTTTTTT. This gives the protein CASSDRPPGTGELFF.

The chain employs TRBV29-1 and TRBJ2-6; D not certain. Per the germline V gene, CDR1 is SQVTM and CDR2 is ANQGSEA. The CDR3 extends over 12 amino acids. The CDR3 spells CGSGSGANVLTF. The CDR3 DNA reads as TGCGGTTCCGGCTCTGGGGCCAACGTCCTGACTTTC.

The chain has TRBV6-1 and TRBJ1-5; TRBD1 might be the D (6 bases). CDR3 length: 14 residues. Germline-derived CDR1 and CDR2 are MNHNS and SASEGT. Trimming cost V 6 bases and J 3 bases, with 12 bases left between them. CDR3 nucleotide sequence: TGTGCCAGCAGACCCGGGACATCCAATCAGCCCCAGCATTTT. It encodes CASRPGTSNQPQHF.

This clone has a single count. The genes are TRBV4-3 and TRBJ2-1, with D possibly TRBD2 on 7 matching bases. This CDR3 region has 14 residues. Germline lookup yields CDR1 LGHNA and CDR2 YSLEER. V was trimmed by 0 bases and J by 7 bases, leaving 10 bases between them. CDR3 residues: CASSQDAGANEQFF. In DNA form, the CDR3 reads TGCGCCAGCAGCCAAGACGCGGGGGCAAATGAGCAGTTCTTC.

The J gene is TRBJ2-3, the V gene TRBV4-2, with TRBD2 matching 12 bases. V lost 0 bases, J lost 8 bases, and 18 bases stayed unmatched. The V gene's germline CDR1 is LGHNA and CDR2 YNFKEQ. The CDR3 covers 20 residues. The CDR3 DNA sequence: TGTGCCAGCAGCCAAGACCCGGCTAGCGGGGGGGTTCCCCCGATGGGTACGCAGTATTTT. Its protein is CASSQDPASGGVPPMGTQYF.

The chain carries TRBV28 and TRBJ1-5, with 8 bases matching TRBD1. V trimming: 6 bases; J trimming: 2 bases; junction bases outside the gene matches: 6. The CDR3 runs 15 residues. The germline CDR1 and CDR2 sequences are MDHEN and SYDVKM. The CDR3 sequence is CASRSTGVRNQPQHF. CDR3 bases: TGTGCCAGCAGATCGACAGGGGTGCGCAATCAGCCCCAGCATTTT. Full variable domain (rest looked up from reference TRBV28 and TRBJ1-5): DVKVTQSSRYLVKRTGEKVFLECVQDMDHENMFWYRQDPGLGLRLIYFSYDVKMKEKGDIPEGYSVSREKKERFSLILESASTNQTSMYLCASRSTGVRNQPQHFGDGTRLSIL.

The rearrangement joins TRBV7-9 to TRBJ2-7, with D maybe TRBD1 (5 bases). Germline V gives CDR1 SEHNR, CDR2 FQNEAQ (reference sequence). The CDR3 covers 14 residues. The CDR3 bases are TGTTCTAGTAGCAAGCAGGACACGGCATACGAGCAGTACTTC. Amino acids: CSSSKQDTAYEQYF.

In the case of this clone: The sample has other DNA sequences that encode this CDR3 too. This chain connects TRBV7-3 to TRBJ2-1; tentatively, D is TRBD2 (6 bases). Between the trimmed V and J ends, which lost 2 bases and 4 bases, there was a span of 12 bases. This CDR3 has 15 amino acids. Per the germline V gene, CDR1 is SGHTA and CDR2 is FQGTGA. Here the CDR3 reads CASSLEGGRYNEQFF. The CDR3 region has the DNA TGTGCCAGCAGCTTAGAGGGAGGACGGTACAATGAGCAGTTCTTC.

This chain uses TRBV28 with TRBJ2-5; D is possibly TRBD2 (6 bases). The end of the DNA aligns better with TRBJ2-7, so the J call may be wrong. Germline V gene data show CDR1 as MDHEN and CDR2 as SYDVKM. The CDR3 is 15 residues long. CDR3 DNA: TGTGCCAGCAGTGCTCCATCGGAGGGGATCTACGAGCAGTACTTC. Translation gives CASSAPSEGIYEQYF.

The rearrangement links TRBV5-1 to TRBJ2-5; no reliable D call. The assigned J gene may be wrong: the sequence end matches TRBJ2-7 better. The V gene's germline CDR1 is SGHRS and CDR2 YFSETQ. The CDR3 runs 11 residues. CDR3 loop: CASSLDNEQYF. The CDR3, as DNA: TGCGCCAGCAGCTTGGATAACGAGCAGTACTTC.

About this clone: The junction departs from germline at one end; a sequencing error may be responsible. This rearrangement joins TRBV7-7 to TRBJ2-6; D remains ambiguous. Germline loops: CDR1 SSHAT, CDR2 FNYEAQ (reference sequence). The length of the CDR3 is 15 residues. The CDR3 spells CASSLGSSGANVLTF. CDR3 bases: TGTGCTAGCAGCTTAGGGTCAAGCGGGGCCAACGTCCTGACTTTC.

In its sample, this clone was seen a few times. This chain uses TRBV19 with TRBJ1-3; 8 nucleotides match TRBD1. Trimming at V came to 5 bases and at J to 4 bases, leaving 13 bases not matched to a gene. Germline V gives CDR1 LNHDA, CDR2 SQIVND (reference sequence). This CDR3 is built from 17 residues. The CDR3 DNA sequence: TGTGCCAGTAGTGCCCACCTAGGACAGGGTGGAGGAAACACCATATATTTT. Protein product: CASSAHLGQGGGNTIYF.

The CDR3 region has the DNA TGTGCCAGCAGCCTAAGCGCCGACCAAGAGACCCAGTACTTC. Its translation is CASSLSADQETQYF. The chain joins TRBV4-2 to TRBJ2-5; no clear D gene. The CDR3 has 14 amino acids. V lost 4 bases, J lost 0 bases, and 9 bases lay in between. Per germline, CDR1 LGHNA and CDR2 YNFKEQ.